What follows are 10 T cell receptor beta chains derived from one specimen sequenced in a study of CD8 T cells in Susac syndrome. Random hexamers were used to reverse transcribe the RNA input (about 0.45 to 1 ug). From the immunoSEQ multiplex PCR reads, TCRdb called clonotypes with MiXCR, one entry per CDR3 protein. The sample includes over 150,000 distinct CDR3 sequences, just under 95% seen only once; the top ten take 0.09% to 0.1%. Material for sequencing was CD4+ T cells from PBMCs. All receptors come from a human donor with Susac syndrome.

This chain links TRBV5-1 with TRBJ2-3; no definite D call. Trimming pared 1 base from V and 1 base from J, leaving 13 bases between. The CDR3 has 16 residues. The germline CDR1 and CDR2 sequences are SGHRS and YFSETQ. The CDR3 nucleotides are TGCGCCAGCAGCTTGAGGTCCGGCAGCGGCACAGATACGCAGTATTTT. This gives the protein CASSLRSGSGTDTQYF.

The chain employs TRBV5-1 and TRBJ2-5, with D hard to call. Trimming stripped 5 bases from V and 3 bases from J, with 8 bases between. Germline-derived CDR1 and CDR2 are SGHRS and YFSETQ. The CDR3 has 12 amino acids. The DNA of the CDR3 is TGCGCCAGCAGACTCCAAGAAGAGACCCAGTACTTC. Translation gives CASRLQEETQYF.

The V call is TRBV7-2, the J call TRBJ2-7; weak D call: TRBD2 (5 bases). CDR3 length equals 14 residues. Between the trimmed V and J ends, which lost 4 bases and 2 bases, there was a span of 12 bases. Germline V lookup: CDR1 SGHTA, CDR2 FQGNSA. Written as DNA, the CDR3 is TGTGCCAGCAGCTCCCAGCTCGGGGCCTACGAGCAGTACTTC. Protein sequence: CASSSQLGAYEQYF.

A single count supports this clonotype. This chain joins TRBV30 and TRBJ1-2; the D is unclear. Germline CDR1 GTSNPN, CDR2 SVGIG (reference sequence). V gave up 0 bases and J gave up 2 bases, with 7 bases separating them. CDR3 size: 13 residues. The CDR3: CAWSVPENYGYTF. For the CDR3, the DNA is TGTGCCTGGAGTGTACCCGAGAACTATGGCTACACCTTC.

V usage is TRBV5-1 and J usage is TRBJ2-1; 9 bases map to TRBD2. The CDR3 loop spans 16 amino acids. The germline V gene has CDR1 SGHRS and CDR2 YFSETQ. V dropped 3 bases and J dropped 9; count of bases not matched to a gene: 13. This chain's CDR3 is CASSSLTGAGGVEQFF. The DNA for the CDR3 is TGCGCCAGCAGCTCCCTCACGGGGGCGGGGGGGGTTGAGCAGTTCTTC.

This chain links TRBV4-1 with TRBJ2-2; D unresolved. Trimming cost V 0 bases and J 0 bases, with 8 bases left between them. The CDR3 covers 16 residues. CDR1 and CDR2 from the germline V gene are MGHRA and YSYEKL. The CDR3 DNA sequence: TGCGCCAGCAGCCAAGATGGCGCGTCGAACACCGGGGAGCTGTTTTTT. Its protein is CASSQDGASNTGELFF.

The V call is TRBV27, the J call TRBJ2-5; no definite D call. Germline V gene lookup returns CDR1 MNHEY and CDR2 SMNVEV (reference sequence). The CDR3 loop spans 16 amino acids. Trimming left V 2 bases short and J 3 bases short, with 16 bases between. As DNA, the CDR3 is TGTGCCAGCAGTTTAATGCCGAGGATCCTCAAAGAGACCCAGTACTTC. It codes for CASSLMPRILKETQYF.

This rearrangement joins TRBV2 to TRBJ1-2; a weak D match, TRBD1 (6 bases). Germline CDR1 and CDR2: SNHLY and FYNNEI. The CDR3 has 15 amino acids. V gave up 4 bases and J gave up 4 bases, with 16 bases separating them. The CDR3 is CASSASGQPIYGYTF. The CDR3 DNA sequence: TGTGCCAGCAGTGCGAGCGGACAGCCGATCTATGGCTACACCTTC.

The V call is TRBV2, the J call TRBJ2-5, with 7 nucleotides matching TRBD1. The germline CDR1 and CDR2 sequences are SNHLY and FYNNEI. This CDR3 region has 13 residues. Trimming took 9 bases from V and 1 from J; bases not matched to a gene: 5. The CDR3 coding sequence is TGTGCCAGTAGGGACAGCCTCCAAGAGACCCAGTACTTC. This gives the protein CASRDSLQETQYF.

The chain recombines TRBV20-1 with TRBJ2-2; D is unclear. The V and J ends lost 4 bases and 4 bases respectively, with 10 bases between them. The CDR3 spans 13 residues. Germline V gene lookup returns CDR1 DFQATT and CDR2 SNEGSKA (reference sequence). The CDR3 reads CSATLPGTGELFF. The CDR3 bases are TGCAGTGCTACCCTTCCGGGCACCGGGGAGCTGTTTTTT.